This T cell receptor (beta chain) comes out of a study of T cell repertoires in ileal Crohn's disease. Trimming shortened V by 2 bases and J by 5 bases, and 18 bases separated the two germline ends. The germline V gene has CDR1 GTSNPN and CDR2 SVGIG (reference sequence). The CDR3 covers 16 residues. A remark on this clone: Its antigen is still unknown.

Study-wide results and limits: Every patient over 26.8% clonality showed endoscopic recurrence.

As for time point: inflamed ileum from the surgical specimen. Included were adult ileal or ileocolonic Crohn's patients indicated for ileocolonic resection. Assay: immunoSEQ multiplex PCR; the TCRdb copy retains only in-frame clones and omits some. The sample yields under 14,000 clones, roughly 91% seen once. The sequence came from an adult with Crohn's disease. The sample comprised ileal tissue. The chain links TRBV30 to TRBJ1-4; D might be TRBD1 (5 bases). The CDR3 region is CAWSHKPGLGNEKLFF. CDR3 DNA sequence: TGTGCCTGGAGTCACAAACCGGGACTAGGGAATGAAAAACTGTTTTTT. Full variable domain (missing parts from reference TRBV30 and TRBJ1-4): SQTIHQWPATLVQPVGSPLSLECTVEGTSNPNLYWYRQAAGRGLQLLFYSVGIGQISSEVPQNLSASRPQDRQFILSSKKLLLSDSGFYLCAWSHKPGLGNEKLFFGSGTQLSVL.